The 27 T cell receptor beta chains below come from one sample, sequenced in a study of CD8+ T cells in alopecia areata. RNA extraction and reverse transcription yielded cDNA as sequencing template. Repertoires were generated with immunoSEQ multiplex PCR, while TCRdb's copy carries only in-frame clones and drops some. The repertoire holds about 30,000 clones, with more than 55% as singletons. Sequencing was performed on NKG2D-high CD8+ T cells sorted from blood. These receptors were collected from a human donor with alopecia areata.

For the CDR3, the DNA is TGTGCCAGCAGTCAAAAAGAGGGTAGCTCCTACGAGCAGTACTTC. Translated: CASSQKEGSSYEQYF. The chain is built from TRBV6-1 and TRBJ2-7, with D possibly TRBD2 on 5 matching bases. The CDR3 covers 15 residues. CDR1 is MNHNS and CDR2 is SASEGT in the germline V gene. V dropped 5 bases and J dropped 0 bases, with 14 bases sitting between them.

The rearrangement uses TRBV10-3 and TRBJ2-7, with no clear D. This CDR3 contains 15 residues. The germline CDR1 and CDR2 sequences are ENHRY and SYGVKD. Trimming stripped 0 bases from V and 6 bases from J, with 15 bases between. This CDR3 reads CAISESDGPGSEQYF. As DNA, the CDR3 is TGTGCCATCAGTGAGTCGGACGGACCAGGCTCCGAGCAGTACTTC.

The CDR3 loop is CAWSVRGGSSYNEQFF. The CDR3, as DNA: TGTGCCTGGAGTGTACGGGGAGGGAGCTCCTACAATGAGCAGTTCTTC. The rearrangement links TRBV30 to TRBJ2-1; 7 bases are shared with TRBD2. CDR1 GTSNPN and CDR2 SVGIG come from the germline V gene (reference sequence). The V segment lost 0 bases and the J segment 0 bases; nucleotides outside the gene matches: 5. The CDR3 length is 16 residues. Combining the CDR3 with reference TRBV30 and TRBJ2-1 gives the whole variable domain SQTIHQWPATLVQPVGSPLSLECTVEGTSNPNLYWYRQAAGRGLQLLFYSVGIGQISSEVPQNLSASRPQDRQFILSSKKLLLSDSGFYLCAWSVRGGSSYNEQFFGPGTRLTVL.

The chain links TRBV11-2 to TRBJ2-3; a weak D match, TRBD2 (5 bases). The V end lost 2 bases, the J end lost 3 bases, and 6 bases lay between the germline ends. Germline CDR1 and CDR2: SGHAT and FQNNGV. The CDR3 runs to 13 residues. CDR3 amino acids: CASSLLATDTQYF. The CDR3 region has the DNA TGTGCCAGCAGCTTATTAGCGACAGATACGCAGTATTTT.

The gene calls are TRBV5-8 and TRBJ2-1; tentatively, D is TRBD2 (6 bases). The CDR3 consists of 18 residues. The germline V gene encodes CDR1 SGHTS and CDR2 YDEGEE. V was pared by 4 bases and J by 2 bases, with 22 bases between. CDR3 loop: CASSATLASVSTYNEQFF. CDR3 sequence (DNA): TGTGCCAGCAGCGCCACCCTAGCGTCCGTGAGTACCTACAATGAGCAGTTCTTC.

In its sample, this clone was seen a few times. The genes are TRBV29-1 and TRBJ2-7, with 9 bases lining up with TRBD1. This CDR3 spans 13 amino acids. Looked up from germline, CDR1 is SQVTM and CDR2 is ANQGSEA. The junction had 1 base not matched to a gene; V was cut back by 1 base and J by 3 bases. The CDR3 DNA is TGCAGCGTTGAAGTGACAGGGGGCTACGAGCAGTACTTC. This encodes CSVEVTGGYEQYF.

The count of this clone is one. The chain is built from TRBV4-1 and TRBJ2-3; 9 bases line up with TRBD2. Trimming removed 0 bases from V and 3 bases from J; junction bases left unmatched: 4. The CDR3 loop spans 16 amino acids. Germline lookup yields CDR1 MGHRA and CDR2 YSYEKL. CDR3 sequence: CASSQEVAGVTDTQYF. In nucleotides, the CDR3 is TGCGCCAGCAGCCAAGAGGTAGCGGGGGTGACAGATACGCAGTATTTT.

The chain recombines TRBV7-6 with TRBJ2-1; a weak D match, TRBD1 (6 bases). This CDR3 is 14 amino acids long. Looked up from germline, CDR1 is SGHVS and CDR2 is FNYEAQ. V was clipped by 1 base and J by 4 bases, with 8 bases between them. CDR3 nucleotides: TGTGCCAGCAGCTTAGAAGGGGGTTACAATGAGCAGTTCTTC. This translates into CASSLEGGYNEQFF. The complete variable domain, with remaining parts taken from reference TRBV7-6 and TRBJ2-1, reads GAGVSQSPRYKVTKRGQDVALRCDPISGHVSLYWYRQALGQGPEFLTYFNYEAQQDKSGLPNDRFSAERPEGSISTLTIQRTEQRDSAMYRCASSLEGGYNEQFFGPGTRLTVL.

The V call is TRBV27, the J call TRBJ2-7, with 7 bases lining up with TRBD1. Germline values: CDR1 MNHEY, CDR2 SMNVEV (reference sequence). The CDR3 sequence is 13 residues long. V dropped 4 bases and J dropped 2; count of bases not matched to a gene: 2. DNA of the CDR3: TGTGCCAGCAGTTCGACAGGGACCTACGAGCAGTACTTC. Translated, it gives CASSSTGTYEQYF.

V and J are TRBV28 and TRBJ1-1; 10 bases agree with TRBD1. Germline values: CDR1 MDHEN, CDR2 SYDVKM. V lost 7 bases to trimming and J lost 5 bases; unmatched junction nucleotides: 13. CDR3 length equals 16 residues. The CDR3 DNA is TGTGCCAGCAATGAGAAACGACAGGGGGCCCGAACTGAAGCTTTCTTT. Protein: CASNEKRQGARTEAFF.

V and J are TRBV5-1 and TRBJ1-1; D ambiguous. The CDR3 runs 13 residues. Trimming pared 0 bases from V and 8 bases from J, leaving 11 bases between. Germline V CDR1 and CDR2: SGHRS, YFSETQ. The CDR3, as DNA: TGCGCCAGCAGCTTGGACCCTACGGAAGAAGCTTTCTTT. Its protein is CASSLDPTEEAFF.

This clone was seen a handful of times. The V call is TRBV7-9, the J call TRBJ2-7; D possibly corresponds to TRBD1 (5 bases). V lost 1 base and J 7 bases, leaving 8 bases between the germline ends. Germline loops: CDR1 SEHNR, CDR2 FQNEAQ (reference sequence). The CDR3 loop spans 12 amino acids. The CDR3 bases are TGTGCCAGCAGCTTAGAAGGGGTGGAGCAGTACTTC. This gives the protein CASSLEGVEQYF.

V is TRBV7-6 and J is TRBJ2-7; D unclear. CDR1 and CDR2 from the germline V gene are SGHVS and FNYEAQ. The CDR3 has 13 residues. Trimming stripped 1 base from V and 9 bases from J, with 13 bases between. The CDR3 here is CASSLDGPGGQYF. The DNA of the CDR3 is TGTGCCAGCAGCTTAGATGGGCCGGGCGGGCAGTACTTC.

The chain recombines TRBV25-1 with TRBJ1-5; 7 nucleotides line up with TRBD1. From germline, CDR1 is MGHDK and CDR2 SYGVNS. The CDR3 covers 15 residues. J lost 1 base, V lost 3 bases, and 3 bases had no gene match. The CDR3 coding sequence is TGTGCCAGCAGTGAGACAGGGTACAGCAATCAGCCCCAGCATTTT. Amino acids: CASSETGYSNQPQHF.

Remarks on this clone: This likely traces to a read error, being one base from a far larger clone. The sample holds other DNA sequences that translate to the same CDR3. The chain couples TRBV7-2 to TRBJ2-4; D might be TRBD2 (5 bases). The germline V and J ends were trimmed by 5 bases and 8 bases, with 16 bases remaining between them. This CDR3 region has 14 residues. Germline CDR1 reads SGHTA; CDR2 reads FQGNSA. In DNA form, the CDR3 reads TGTGCCAGCAGCCAAGATCGATCCGGGGACATTCAGTACTTC. This translates into CASSQDRSGDIQYF.

The chain recombines TRBV4-3 with TRBJ1-1; D unresolved. With 2 bases removed from V and 1 base from J, the gap between germline ends came to 8 bases. The CDR3 consists of 14 residues. CDR1 and CDR2 (germline): LGHNA, YSLEER. CDR3 region: CASSQIVTNTEAFF. In DNA form, the CDR3 reads TGCGCCAGCAGCCAAATAGTAACGAACACTGAAGCTTTCTTT.

This clone was detected a few times. The chain carries TRBV30 and TRBJ2-2, with 7 bases matching TRBD2. Unmatched junction bases numbered 6, after V lost 4 bases and J lost 4 bases. Germline V gives CDR1 GTSNPN, CDR2 SVGIG (reference sequence). This CDR3 contains 14 residues. The chain's CDR3 is CAWNFLAGTGELFF. The CDR3 nucleotides are TGTGCCTGGAATTTTTTAGCGGGCACCGGGGAGCTGTTTTTT. Drawing the rest from reference TRBV30 and TRBJ2-2, the complete variable domain is SQTIHQWPATLVQPVGSPLSLECTVEGTSNPNLYWYRQAAGRGLQLLFYSVGIGQISSEVPQNLSASRPQDRQFILSSKKLLLSDSGFYLCAWNFLAGTGELFFGEGSRLTVL.

The rearrangement joins TRBV27 to TRBJ2-7; D not certain. The CDR3 length is 13 residues. Germline CDR1 is MNHEY and CDR2 is SMNVEV (reference sequence). Trimming pared 2 bases from V and 1 base from J, leaving 6 bases between. DNA of the CDR3: TGTGCCAGCAGTTTAGGCCTTTCCTACGAGCAGTACTTC. Translating gives CASSLGLSYEQYF.

V is TRBV6-5 and J is TRBJ2-3, with a possible D match to TRBD2 (7 bases). V lost 2 bases and J 1 base, leaving 13 bases between the germline ends. The CDR3 is 16 residues long. The germline gives CDR1 MNHEY, CDR2 SVGAGI. The CDR3 DNA sequence: TGTGCCAGCAGTTACAAGTGGGGGGGGCGCACAGATACGCAGTATTTT. This translates into CASSYKWGGRTDTQYF.

This chain links TRBV6-5 with TRBJ1-3, with TRBD1 as a possible D gene (5 bases). The CDR3 runs 16 residues. Germline V gives CDR1 MNHEY, CDR2 SVGAGI. V was trimmed by 0 bases and J by 0 bases, leaving 9 bases between them. CDR3 sequence: CASSYSGLSSGNTIYF. The CDR3 DNA reads as TGTGCCAGCAGTTACTCGGGGCTATCCTCTGGAAACACCATATATTTT.

V and J are TRBV7-5 and TRBJ2-3; the DNA was not compared with TRBD2, the D call given in the table. TRBV7-5 is a known pseudogene. The CDR3 is 13 residues long. CDR3 nucleotides: TGTGTCAGAAGCTTAGCGCCTAGGCATACGCAGTATTTT. Amino acids: CVRSLAPRHTQYF.

The V and J genes are TRBV4-1 and TRBJ2-3, with 7 nucleotides matching TRBD2. This CDR3 region has 15 residues. The J segment lost 2 bases and the V segment lost 0 bases, leaving 2 bases of the junction unmatched. CDR1 is MGHRA and CDR2 is YSYEKL in the germline V gene. The CDR3, as DNA: TGCGCCAGCAGCCAAGAGGGGAGGGACACAGATACGCAGTATTTT. Translating gives CASSQEGRDTDTQYF.

The chain is built from TRBV27 and TRBJ1-2; D is possibly TRBD1 (5 bases). The V and J ends lost 2 bases and 1 base respectively, with 14 bases between them. From germline, CDR1 is MNHEY and CDR2 SMNVEV (reference sequence). The CDR3 is 16 residues long. The CDR3 nucleotides read TGTGCCAGCAGTTTAAGTCCGGGGCCAGATAACTATGGCTACACCTTC. Protein sequence: CASSLSPGPDNYGYTF.

The rearrangement links TRBV4-1 to TRBJ1-1, with 11 bases lining up with TRBD1. The CDR3 runs to 17 residues. J was trimmed by 7 bases and V by 1 base; bases with no gene match: 11. CDR1 and CDR2 (germline): MGHRA, YSYEKL. Here the CDR3 reads CASSQATQDRGPIEAFF. The CDR3 region has the DNA TGCGCCAGCAGCCAAGCGACCCAGGACAGGGGGCCTATTGAAGCTTTCTTT.

The sample holds one count of this clone. In nucleotides, the CDR3 is TGTGCCAGCAGAGGGGGACCCAAAAACATTCAGTACTTC. It translates to CASRGGPKNIQYF. The chain couples TRBV5-6 to TRBJ2-4, with D possibly TRBD1 on 6 matching bases. The CDR3 spans 13 residues. V was clipped by 5 bases and J by 2 bases, with 8 bases between them. Per germline, CDR1 SGHDT and CDR2 YYEEEE.

The chain uses TRBV4-1 and TRBJ2-1; TRBD2 matches at 13 bases. Germline V gene sequence: CDR1 MGHRA, CDR2 YSYEKL. V trimming: 4 bases; J trimming: 4 bases; junction bases outside the gene matches: 7. The CDR3 length is 17 residues. The chain's CDR3 is CASSLRTSGSQYNEQFF. CDR3 in DNA: TGCGCCAGCAGCCTCCGGACTAGCGGGAGCCAGTACAATGAGCAGTTCTTC.

This clone was detected only a few times. V gene TRBV7-9 combines with J gene TRBJ1-2; D is unclear. Between the trimmed V and J ends, which lost 5 bases and 8 bases, there was a span of 12 bases. CDR1 and CDR2 from the germline V gene are SEHNR and FQNEAQ (reference sequence). The CDR3 consists of 12 residues. CDR3 region: CASSPQSRGYTF. The CDR3 bases are TGTGCCAGCAGCCCTCAAAGCCGGGGCTACACCTTC.